This TCR beta chain was captured in a study of cytomegalovirus exposure and HLA in healthy donors. Details on this clone: Its antigen is unknown.

The primer mix had 60 Vbeta and 13 Jbeta primers. The data were produced by immunoSEQ multiplex PCR, yet TCRdb's version contains in-frame clones alone and is incomplete. The table lists roughly 130,000 clones, approximately 85% of them singletons, with around 1.7% in the top ten. The ends were cut back, 3 bases at V and 7 bases at J, with 11 bases in the middle. The CDR3 consists of 13 residues. The V gene's germline CDR1 is SNHLY and CDR2 FYNNEI. Study results and caveats: With further analysis later on, most CMV-associated TCR beta chains appeared HLA-restricted. Per a prior analysis, the majority of TCR beta V segments were productive roughly 87% or roughly 30% of the time.

The material sequenced was PBMCs. The V and J genes are TRBV2 and TRBJ2-3; D might be TRBD1 (6 bases). This clonotype originated in a boy aged 5-17 years in good health and CMV-seronegative. The CDR3 sequence: CASSDWTENTQYF. CDR3 DNA sequence: TGTGCCAGCAGTGATTGGACAGAAAATACGCAGTATTTT.